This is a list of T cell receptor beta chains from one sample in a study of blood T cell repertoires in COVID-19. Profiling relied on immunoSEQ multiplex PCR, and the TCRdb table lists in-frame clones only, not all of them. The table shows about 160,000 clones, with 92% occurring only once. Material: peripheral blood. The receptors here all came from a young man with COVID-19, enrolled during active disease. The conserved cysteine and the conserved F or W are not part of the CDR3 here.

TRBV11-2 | ASSWGAGGPLYEQY
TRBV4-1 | ASSQDLIPTGRTGELF
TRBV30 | AWTSSDTQY
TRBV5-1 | ASSLLLERNTQY
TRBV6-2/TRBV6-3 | ASSPPGQPAYGAF
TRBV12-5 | ASGRRGGISGNTIY
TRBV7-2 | ASTLTGGTDTQY
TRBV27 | ASSRGGSSYNSPLH
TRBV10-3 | AISERGPKQF
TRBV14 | ASSQDGRRGHLRETQY
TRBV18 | ASSPRDSSEQY
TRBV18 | ASSPSLSSGNTIY
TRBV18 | ASSPPSDYGYT
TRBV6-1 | ASSRDRDHNEQF
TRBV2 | ASRPRAGQKAQRYTGELF
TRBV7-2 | ASSSAYEQY
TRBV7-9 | ASSLRGGYGYT
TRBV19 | ASSEVISGNTIY
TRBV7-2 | ASSLVGTGDSPLH
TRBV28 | ASSSSGFQETQY
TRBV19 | ASSPGTGRLNYGYT
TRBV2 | ASSEKSGGETQY
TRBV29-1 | SVVTRISYEQY
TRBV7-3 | ASSLTPMVPGTDTQY
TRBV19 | ASSRGGLTHTEAF
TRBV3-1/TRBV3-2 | ASSRGTSGGDEQF
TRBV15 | ATSSLATLGDTQY
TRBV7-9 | ANSVGEETQY
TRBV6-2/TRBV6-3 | ASSYPAYGYT
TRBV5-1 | ASSLVSSGGYEQY
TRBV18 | ASSLGQFSNTEAF
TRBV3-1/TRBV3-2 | ASSPGPTGGDEKLF
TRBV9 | ASSVAVVGENTGELF
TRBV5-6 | ASSSEGPTNEKLF
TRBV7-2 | ASSFFTGVAEKLF
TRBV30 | AYRQGMNTEAF
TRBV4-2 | ASSQDVQGLYEQY
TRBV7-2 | ASSARDNGELF
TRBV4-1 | ASSRVTGTTTNYGYT
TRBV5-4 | ASSSGGSYNSPLH
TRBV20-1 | SARTGRKQY
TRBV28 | ALLADHTGELF
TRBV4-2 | ASSQDQQEPYNEQF
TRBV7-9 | ASSLPTSGGSSVEQY
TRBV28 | ASSPHGGGWEQY
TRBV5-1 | ASSAGQGQGAYT
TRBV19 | ASRITGWTGGTDTQY
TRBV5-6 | ASSYLEGFPTNEKLF
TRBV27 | ASSLTGQGDNYGYT
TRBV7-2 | ASSGQGTPYNEQF
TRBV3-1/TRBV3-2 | ASSRLGGGTEAF
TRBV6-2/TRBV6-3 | ASSPPGQTNTGELF